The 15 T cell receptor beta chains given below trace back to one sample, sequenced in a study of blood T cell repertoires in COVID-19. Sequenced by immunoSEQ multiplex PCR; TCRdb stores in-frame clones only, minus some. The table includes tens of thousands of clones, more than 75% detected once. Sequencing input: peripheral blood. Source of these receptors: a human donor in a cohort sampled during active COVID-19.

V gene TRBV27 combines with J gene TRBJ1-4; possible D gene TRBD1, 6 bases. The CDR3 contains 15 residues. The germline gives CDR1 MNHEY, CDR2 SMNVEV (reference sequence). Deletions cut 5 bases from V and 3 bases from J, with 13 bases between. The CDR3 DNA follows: TGTGCCAGCAGTCTAGGACAGACTTCTAATGAAAAACTGTTTTTT. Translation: CASSLGQTSNEKLFF.

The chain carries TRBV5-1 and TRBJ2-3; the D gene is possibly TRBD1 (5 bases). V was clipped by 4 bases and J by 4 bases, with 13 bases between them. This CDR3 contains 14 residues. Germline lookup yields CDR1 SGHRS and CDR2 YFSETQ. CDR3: CASSAQGMPDTQYF. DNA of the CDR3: TGCGCCAGCAGCGCCCAGGGTATGCCAGATACGCAGTATTTT.

The CDR3 sequence is CASSTQQQPSYEQYF. DNA for the CDR3: TGTGCCAGCAGCACTCAACAACAGCCTTCCTACGAGCAGTACTTC. V and J are TRBV7-6 and TRBJ2-7; no definite D call. The V end was cut by 5 bases, the J end by 1 base, with 15 bases between. The CDR3 covers 15 residues. The V gene's germline CDR1 is SGHVS and CDR2 FNYEAQ.

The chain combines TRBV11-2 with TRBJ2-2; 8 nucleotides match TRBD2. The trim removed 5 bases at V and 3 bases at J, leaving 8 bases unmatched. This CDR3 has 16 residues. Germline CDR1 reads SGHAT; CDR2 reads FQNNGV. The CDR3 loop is CASSLRTSLYTGELFF. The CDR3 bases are TGTGCCAGCAGCCTAAGGACTAGCTTGTACACCGGGGAGCTGTTTTTT.

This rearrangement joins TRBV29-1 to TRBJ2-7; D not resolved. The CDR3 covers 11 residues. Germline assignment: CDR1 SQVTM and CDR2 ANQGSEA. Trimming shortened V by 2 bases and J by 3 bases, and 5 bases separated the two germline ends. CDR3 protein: CSVENYYEQYF. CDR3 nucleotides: TGCAGCGTTGAAAACTACTACGAGCAGTACTTC.

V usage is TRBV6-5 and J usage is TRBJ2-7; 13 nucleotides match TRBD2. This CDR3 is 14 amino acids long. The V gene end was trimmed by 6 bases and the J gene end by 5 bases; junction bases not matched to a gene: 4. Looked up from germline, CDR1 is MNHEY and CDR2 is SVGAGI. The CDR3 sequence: CASRWTSGRDEQYF. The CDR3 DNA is TGTGCCAGCAGATGGACTAGCGGGAGAGACGAGCAGTACTTC.

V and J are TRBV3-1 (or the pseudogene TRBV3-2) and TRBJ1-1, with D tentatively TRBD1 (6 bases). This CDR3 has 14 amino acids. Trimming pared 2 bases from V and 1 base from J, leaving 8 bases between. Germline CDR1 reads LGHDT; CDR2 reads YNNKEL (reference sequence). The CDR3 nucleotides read TGTGCCAGCAGCCAAAGGGGGGGGAACACTGAAGCTTTCTTT. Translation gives CASSQRGGNTEAFF.

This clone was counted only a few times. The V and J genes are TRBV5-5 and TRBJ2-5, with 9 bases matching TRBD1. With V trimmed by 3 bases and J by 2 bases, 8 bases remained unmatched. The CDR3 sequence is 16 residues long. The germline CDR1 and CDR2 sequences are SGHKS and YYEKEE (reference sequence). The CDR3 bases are TGTGCCAGCAGCTACATCGTCGGGACAGGGCAAGAGACCCAGTACTTC. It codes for CASSYIVGTGQETQYF.

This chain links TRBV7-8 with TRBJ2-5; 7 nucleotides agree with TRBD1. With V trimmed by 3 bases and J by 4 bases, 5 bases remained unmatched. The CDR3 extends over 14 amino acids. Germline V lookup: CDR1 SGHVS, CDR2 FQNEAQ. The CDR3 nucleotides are TGTGCCAGCAGCTTCCGGACAGGCACAGAGACCCAGTACTTC. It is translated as CASSFRTGTETQYF. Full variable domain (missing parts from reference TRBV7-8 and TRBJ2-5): GAGVSQSPRYKVAKRGQDVALRCDPISGHVSLFWYQQALGQGPEFLTYFQNEAQLDKSGLPSDRFFAERPEGSVSTLKIQRTQQEDSAVYLCASSFRTGTETQYFGPGTRLLVL.

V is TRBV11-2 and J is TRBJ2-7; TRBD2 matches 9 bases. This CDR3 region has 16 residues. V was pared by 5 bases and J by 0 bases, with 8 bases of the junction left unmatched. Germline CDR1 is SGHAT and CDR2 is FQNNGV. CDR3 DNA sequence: TGTGCCAGCAGCCTACGGACTAGCGCCAGCTCCTACGAGCAGTACTTC. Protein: CASSLRTSASSYEQYF.

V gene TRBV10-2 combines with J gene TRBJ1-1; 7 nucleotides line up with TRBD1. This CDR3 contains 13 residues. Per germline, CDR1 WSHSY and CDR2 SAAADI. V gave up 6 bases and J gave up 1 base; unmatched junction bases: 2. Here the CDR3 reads CASRWTGNTEAFF. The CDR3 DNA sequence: TGCGCCAGCAGATGGACAGGGAACACTGAAGCTTTCTTT.

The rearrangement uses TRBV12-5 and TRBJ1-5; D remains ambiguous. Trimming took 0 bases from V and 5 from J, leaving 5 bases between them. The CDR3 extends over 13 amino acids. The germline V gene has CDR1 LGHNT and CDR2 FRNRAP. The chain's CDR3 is CASGLVGDQPQHF. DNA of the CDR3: TGTGCTAGTGGTTTGGTAGGAGATCAGCCCCAGCATTTT.

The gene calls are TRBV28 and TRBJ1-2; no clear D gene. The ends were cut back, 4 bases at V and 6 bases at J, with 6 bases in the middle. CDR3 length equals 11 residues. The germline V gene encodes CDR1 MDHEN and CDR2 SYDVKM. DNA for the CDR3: TGTGCCAGCAGTTCCTCCGATGGCTACACCTTC. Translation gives CASSSSDGYTF.

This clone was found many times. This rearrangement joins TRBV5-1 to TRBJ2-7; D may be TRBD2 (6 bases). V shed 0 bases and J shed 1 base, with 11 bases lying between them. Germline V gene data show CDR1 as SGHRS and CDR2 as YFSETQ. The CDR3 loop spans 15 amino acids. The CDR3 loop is CASSLGAGRSYEQYF. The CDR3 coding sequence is TGCGCCAGCAGCTTGGGCGCGGGGCGGTCCTACGAGCAGTACTTC.

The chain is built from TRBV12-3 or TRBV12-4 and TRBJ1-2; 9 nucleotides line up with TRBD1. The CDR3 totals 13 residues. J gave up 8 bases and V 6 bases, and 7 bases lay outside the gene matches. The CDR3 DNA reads TGTGCCAGCAGCAGGGGACAGGGTAGAGGCTACACCTTC. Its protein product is CASSRGQGRGYTF.